What follows describes a single T cell receptor beta chain. As yet, its antigen is unknown. MiXCR, applied by TCRdb to the 5' RACE reads, yields one record per CDR3 protein. The top ten hold about 11% of the sample, which has 550,000 to 700,000 distinct CDR3 sequences, about 20% seen once. These data belong to a study of T-cell memory formation after mild COVID-19. V was cut by 5 bases and J by 7 bases, with 5 bases left in between. The CDR3 runs to 10 residues. Study outcomes and limitations: Still unconfirmed is whether the second-wave clones peaking on day 37 recognized SARS-CoV-2. Mostly located in CM and EM were contracting CD4+ clones, with contracting CD8+ clones located in EMRA. Some SARS-CoV-2-responding clones were already detected in memory before infection. Whereas later expanders leaned CD4+, clones contracting day 15 to 85 showed a balanced CD4/CD8 makeup.

The sequence was obtained from an adult woman who had mild COVID-19 (a few samples of this study predate the infection). Cell type and time point are not known. Specimen: PBMCs or a T cell subset sorted from them (not recorded which). The chain employs TRBV12-3 or TRBV12-4 and TRBJ2-5, with D hard to call. The CDR3 region is CASSGVTQYF. CDR3 nucleotides: TGTGCCAGCAGTGGAGTGACCCAGTACTTC.